This TCR beta chain was captured by sequencing in a study of T cells in Graves' hyperthyroidism and ophthalmopathy. The germline CDR1 and CDR2 sequences are KGHSH and LQKENI. The CDR3 is made up of 15 amino acids. Trimming removed 6 bases from V and 0 bases from J, with 14 bases in between. Findings and limits, study-wide: Most clonotypes expanded in thyroid above 0.001 were likewise present in blood.

RNA transcripts served as the template for amplifying TCR beta CDR3 regions. A first-round RT-PCR of the TCR CDR3 used the HTBI primer set. TCRdb ran MiXCR on the multiplex PCR reads and lists one entry per CDR3 protein. In the table there are 350,000 to 450,000 distinct CDR3 sequences, 14% of which are singletons. Turning to this clonotype: Its antigen is still unknown.

This chain joins TRBV18 and TRBJ1-1; TRBD1 might be the D (5 bases). The sample was blood. This TCR derives from a woman in her sixties or seventies with Graves' hyperthyroidism. The CDR3 region has the DNA TGTGCCAGCTCCCGGTTGGAGGGGATGAACACTGAAGCTTTCTTT. Its translation is CASSRLEGMNTEAFF.